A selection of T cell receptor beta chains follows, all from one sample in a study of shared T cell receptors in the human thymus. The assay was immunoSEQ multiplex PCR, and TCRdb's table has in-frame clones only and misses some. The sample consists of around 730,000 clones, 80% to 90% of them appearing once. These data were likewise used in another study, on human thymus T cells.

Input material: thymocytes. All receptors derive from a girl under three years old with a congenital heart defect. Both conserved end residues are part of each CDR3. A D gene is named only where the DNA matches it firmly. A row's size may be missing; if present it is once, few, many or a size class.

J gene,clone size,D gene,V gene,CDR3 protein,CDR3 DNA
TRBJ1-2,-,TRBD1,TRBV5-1,CASSFVGGGQARYYGYTF,TGCGCCAGCAGCTTTGTGGGGGGAGGACAGGCGCGATACTATGGCTACACCTTC
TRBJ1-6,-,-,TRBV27,CASSFGGNSPLHF,TGTGCCAGCAGTTTTGGCGGGAATTCACCCCTCCACTTT
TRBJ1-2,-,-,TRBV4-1,CASSQESQAYGYTF,TGCGCCAGCAGCCAAGAAAGTCAGGCTTATGGCTACACCTTC
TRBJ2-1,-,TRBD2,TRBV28,CASSLESFFERGHEQFF,TGTGCCAGCAGCCTAGAGTCATTCTTCGAGCGGGGCCATGAGCAGTTCTTC
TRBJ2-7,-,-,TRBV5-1,CASHDRTYEQYF,TGCGCCAGCCATGACAGGACCTACGAGCAGTACTTC
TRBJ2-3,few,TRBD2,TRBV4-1,CASSAPTSGGADTQYF,TGCGCCAGCAGCGCCCCGACTAGCGGGGGGGCGGATACGCAGTATTTT
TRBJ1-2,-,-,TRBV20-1,CSAAQGYTF,TGCAGTGCGGCCCAAGGCTACACCTTC
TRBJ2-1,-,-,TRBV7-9,CASSLLRGHFWEQFF,TGTGCCAGCAGCTTGTTGCGGGGGCACTTTTGGGAGCAGTTCTTC
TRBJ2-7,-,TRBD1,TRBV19,CASSPTGGYEQYF,TGTGCCAGTAGTCCGACAGGGGGCTACGAGCAGTACTTC
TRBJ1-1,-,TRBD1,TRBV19,CASSMTDREDTEAFF,TGTGCCAGTAGTATGACGGACAGGGAGGACACTGAAGCTTTCTTT
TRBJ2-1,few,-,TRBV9,CASSVDPGHLNNEQFF,TGTGCCAGCAGCGTAGATCCGGGACACCTCAACAATGAGCAGTTCTTC
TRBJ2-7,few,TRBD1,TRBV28,CASSRDRAYEQYF,TGTGCCAGCAGTCGGGACAGGGCATACGAGCAGTACTTC
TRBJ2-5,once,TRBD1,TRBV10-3,CAISGGQQETQYF,TGTGCCATCAGTGGGGGACAGCAAGAGACCCAGTACTTC
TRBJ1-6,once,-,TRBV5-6,CASSLWSPGVRTYSPLHF,TGTGCCAGCAGCTTGTGGAGTCCAGGGGTACGCACATATTCACCCCTCCACTTT
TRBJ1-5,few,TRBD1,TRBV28,CASSHTLYLRQGNSNQPQHF,TGTGCCAGCAGCCACACCCTCTACCTCCGACAGGGGAATAGCAATCAGCCCCAGCATTTT
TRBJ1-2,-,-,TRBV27,CASSFPRPGSDYGYTF,TGTGCCAGCAGCTTCCCCCGCCCGGGTTCGGACTATGGCTACACCTTC
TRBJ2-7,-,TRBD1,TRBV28,CASSLDLGDRILYEQYF,TGTGCCAGCAGTTTAGATCTGGGGGACAGGATACTATACGAGCAGTACTTC
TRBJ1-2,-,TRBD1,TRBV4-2,CASTQRRTRTAHRDRGDGYTF,TGTGCCAGCACCCAACGACGTACGAGGACAGCGCACAGGGACAGGGGGGATGGCTACACCTTC
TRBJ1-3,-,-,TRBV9,CASSVDRSSGNTIYF,TGTGCCAGCAGCGTAGACAGAAGCTCTGGAAACACCATATATTTT
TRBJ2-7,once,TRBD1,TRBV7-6,CASSRDRGVHHEQYF,TGTGCCAGCAGCCGAGACAGGGGGGTCCACCACGAGCAGTACTTC
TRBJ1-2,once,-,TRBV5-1,CASSLGAGGNSSGYTF,TGCGCCAGCAGCTTGGGTGCGGGAGGCAATTCGTCGGGCTACACCTTC
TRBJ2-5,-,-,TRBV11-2,CASSRDQGETQYF,TGTGCCAGCAGCCGCGACCAGGGGGAGACCCAGTACTTC
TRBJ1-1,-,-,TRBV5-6,CASTRDIVNTEAFF,TGTGCCAGCACCCGGGACATTGTGAACACTGAAGCTTTCTTT
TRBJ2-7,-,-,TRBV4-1,CASSPSPSTEPSSYEQYF,TGCGCCAGCAGCCCCTCCCCATCTACAGAGCCCTCTTCCTACGAGCAGTACTTC
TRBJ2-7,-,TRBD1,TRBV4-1,CASSTRDSTYEQYF,TGCGCCAGCAGCACTCGGGACAGTACCTACGAGCAGTACTTC
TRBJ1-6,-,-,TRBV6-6,CASSYLYPPSSPLHF,TGTGCCAGCAGTTACCTCTACCCCCCGAGTTCACCCCTCCACTTT
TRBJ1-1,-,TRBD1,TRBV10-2,CASSEPPQDRTNTEAFF,TGCGCCAGCAGTGAGCCCCCTCAGGACAGGACGAACACTGAAGCTTTCTTT
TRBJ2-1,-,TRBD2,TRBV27,CASSLSGGAHNEQFF,TGTGCCAGCAGTTTAAGCGGGGGGGCCCACAATGAGCAGTTCTTC
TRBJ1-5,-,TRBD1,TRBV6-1,CASIAGTGDNQPQHF,TGTGCCAGCATAGCGGGGACAGGGGACAATCAGCCCCAGCATTTT
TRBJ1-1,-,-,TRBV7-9,CASSRDMNTEAFF,TGTGCCAGCAGCCGGGACATGAACACTGAAGCTTTCTTT
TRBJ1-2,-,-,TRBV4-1,CASSQDEVRGQPYGYTF,TGCGCCAGCAGCCAAGATGAGGTGCGGGGGCAGCCTTATGGCTACACCTTC
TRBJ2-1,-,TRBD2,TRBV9,CASSRGGVSYNEQFF,TGTGCCAGCAGCCGCGGGGGGGTCTCCTACAATGAGCAGTTCTTC
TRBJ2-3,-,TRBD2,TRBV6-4,CASSDSGGRTDTQYF,TGTGCCAGCAGTGACAGCGGGGGGCGCACAGATACGCAGTATTTT
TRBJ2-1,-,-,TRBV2,CANGTHNEQFF,TGTGCCAACGGGACTCATAATGAGCAGTTCTTC
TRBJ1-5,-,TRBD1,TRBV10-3,CAISEGGQEAHQPQHF,TGTGCCATCAGTGAGGGAGGACAGGAGGCCCATCAGCCCCAGCATTTT
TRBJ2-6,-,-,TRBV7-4,CASSSPQRGSGANVLTF,TGTGCCAGCAGCTCCCCCCAGCGTGGGTCTGGGGCCAACGTCCTGACTTTC
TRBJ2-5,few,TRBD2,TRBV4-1,CASSQYRTSEETQYF,TGCGCCAGCAGCCAATATAGGACTAGCGAAGAGACCCAGTACTTC
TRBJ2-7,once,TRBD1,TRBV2,CASSDHLIDREYYEQYF,TGTGCCAGCAGCGACCACCTCATAGACAGGGAGTACTACGAGCAGTACTTC
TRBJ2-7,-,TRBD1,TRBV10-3,CAISSGQGPAKNYEQYF,TGTGCCATCAGCTCGGGACAGGGTCCCGCCAAAAACTACGAGCAGTACTTC
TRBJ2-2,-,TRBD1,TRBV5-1,CASSSRQGRTGELFF,TGCGCCAGCAGCTCTAGACAGGGACGCACCGGGGAGCTGTTTTTT
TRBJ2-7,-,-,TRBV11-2,CASSLEPGPGYEQYF,TGTGCCAGCAGCTTAGAACCGGGTCCCGGATACGAGCAGTACTTC
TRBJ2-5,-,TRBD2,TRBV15,CATSRDIRTSGGAGETQYF,TGTGCCACCAGCAGAGATATCCGTACTAGCGGGGGGGCAGGGGAGACCCAGTACTTC
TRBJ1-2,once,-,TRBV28,CASSLFKANNYGYTF,TGTGCCAGCAGTTTATTCAAAGCAAATAACTATGGCTACACCTTC
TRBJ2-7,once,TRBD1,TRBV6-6,CASSWGTDSYEQYF,TGTGCCAGCAGTTGGGGGACAGACTCCTACGAGCAGTACTTC
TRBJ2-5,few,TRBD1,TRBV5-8,CATQKYTPADRGWETQYF,TGTGCCACCCAAAAATATACCCCCGCGGACAGGGGTTGGGAGACCCAGTACTTC
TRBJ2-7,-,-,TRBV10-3,CAISETGGHSYEQYF,TGTGCCATCAGTGAAACAGGAGGGCACAGCTACGAGCAGTACTTC
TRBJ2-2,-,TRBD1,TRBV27,CASSFRDSPFTGELFF,TGTGCCAGCAGTTTCAGGGACAGTCCCTTCACCGGGGAGCTGTTTTTT
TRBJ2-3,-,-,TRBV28,CASSFKGDRPTTDTQYF,TGTGCCAGCAGTTTTAAAGGCGACAGGCCCACCACAGATACGCAGTATTTT
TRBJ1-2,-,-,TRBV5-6,CASSFAQGYGYTF,TGTGCCAGCAGCTTTGCACAGGGTTATGGCTACACCTTC
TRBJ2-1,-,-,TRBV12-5,CASGSNSDLPAHEQFF,TGTGCTAGTGGTTCGAATTCGGACTTGCCGGCTCATGAGCAGTTCTTC
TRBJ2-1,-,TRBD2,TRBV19,CASSNRMGGGAGEQFF,TGTGCCAGTAGTAATAGAATGGGCGGGGGGGCCGGTGAGCAGTTCTTC
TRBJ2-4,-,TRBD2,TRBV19,CASSMGTRLAKNIQYF,TGTGCCAGTAGTATGGGGACTAGATTAGCCAAAAACATTCAGTACTTC
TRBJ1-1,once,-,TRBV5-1,CASSYRQTTEAFF,TGCGCCAGCAGCTACCGACAGACGACTGAAGCTTTCTTT
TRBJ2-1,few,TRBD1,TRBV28,CASSTLRQGVSRLSYNEQFF,TGTGCCAGCAGTACCCTCCGACAGGGGGTCTCTCGACTCTCCTACAATGAGCAGTTCTTC
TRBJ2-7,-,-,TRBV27,CASSSHIKRQYF,TGTGCCAGCAGTTCCCACATTAAACGGCAGTACTTC
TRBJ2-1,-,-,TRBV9,CASSVARGFYNEQFF,TGTGCCAGCAGCGTAGCCAGGGGCTTCTACAATGAGCAGTTCTTC
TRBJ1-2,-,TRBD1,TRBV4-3,CASSQDGTGQSVFNYGYTF,TGCGCCAGCAGCCAAGACGGGACAGGGCAAAGTGTATTCAACTATGGCTACACCTTC
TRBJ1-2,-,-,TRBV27,CASSLDSFYGYTF,TGTGCCAGCAGTCTAGACAGCTTCTATGGCTACACCTTC
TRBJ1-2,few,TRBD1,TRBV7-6,CASSLEPGQGPLNYGYTF,TGTGCCAGCAGCTTAGAGCCGGGACAGGGACCCCTTAACTATGGCTACACCTTC